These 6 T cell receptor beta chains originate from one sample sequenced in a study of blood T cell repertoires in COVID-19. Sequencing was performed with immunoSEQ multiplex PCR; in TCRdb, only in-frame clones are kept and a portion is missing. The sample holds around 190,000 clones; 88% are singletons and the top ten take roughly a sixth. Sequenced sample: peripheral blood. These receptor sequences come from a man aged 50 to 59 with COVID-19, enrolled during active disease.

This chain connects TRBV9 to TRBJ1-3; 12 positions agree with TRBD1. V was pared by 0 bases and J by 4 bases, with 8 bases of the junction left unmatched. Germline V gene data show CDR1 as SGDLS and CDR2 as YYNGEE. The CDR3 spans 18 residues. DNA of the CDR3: TGTGCCAGCAGCGTAGCGTATGGGACAGGGGGCGAAGGAAACACCATATATTTT. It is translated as CASSVAYGTGGEGNTIYF.

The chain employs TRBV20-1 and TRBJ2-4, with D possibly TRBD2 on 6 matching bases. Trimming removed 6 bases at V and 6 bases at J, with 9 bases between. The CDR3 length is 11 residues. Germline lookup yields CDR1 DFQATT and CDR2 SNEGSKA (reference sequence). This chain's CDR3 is CSARAGNIQYF. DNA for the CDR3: TGCAGTGCCCGAGCGGGAAACATTCAGTACTTC.

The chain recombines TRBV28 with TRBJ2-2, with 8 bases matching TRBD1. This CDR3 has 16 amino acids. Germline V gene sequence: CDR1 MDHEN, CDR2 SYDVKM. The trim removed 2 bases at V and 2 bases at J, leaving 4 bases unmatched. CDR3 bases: TGTGCCAGCAGTTTAAAAGACAGGGGCAACACCGGGGAGCTGTTTTTT. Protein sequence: CASSLKDRGNTGELFF.

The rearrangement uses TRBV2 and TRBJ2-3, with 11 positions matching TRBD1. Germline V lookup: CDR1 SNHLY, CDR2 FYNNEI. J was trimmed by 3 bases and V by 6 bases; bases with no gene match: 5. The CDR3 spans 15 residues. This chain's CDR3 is CASRAGQGATDTQYF. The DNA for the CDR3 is TGTGCCAGCAGGGCCGGACAGGGGGCTACAGATACGCAGTATTTT.

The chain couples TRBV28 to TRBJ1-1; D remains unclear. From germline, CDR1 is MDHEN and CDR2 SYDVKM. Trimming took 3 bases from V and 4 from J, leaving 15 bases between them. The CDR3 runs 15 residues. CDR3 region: CASSFPRISGTEAFF. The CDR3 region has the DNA TGTGCCAGCAGTTTTCCGAGGATATCGGGCACTGAAGCTTTCTTT.

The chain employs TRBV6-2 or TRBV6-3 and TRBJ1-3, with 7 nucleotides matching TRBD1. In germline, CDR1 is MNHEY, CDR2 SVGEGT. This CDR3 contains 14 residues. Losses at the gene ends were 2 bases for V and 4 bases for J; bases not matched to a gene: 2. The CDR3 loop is CASSYPGQGNTIYF. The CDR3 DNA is TGTGCCAGCAGTTACCCGGGACAGGGAAACACCATATATTTT.